This is a list of T cell receptor beta chains from one sample in a study of blood T cell repertoires in COVID-19. TCRdb's table, derived via immunoSEQ multiplex PCR, lists solely in-frame clones and lacks some. The sample contains 35,000 to 40,000 clones, 65% to 85% of which appear only once. The source material was peripheral blood. The source is a man aged 80 or over with active or convalescent COVID-19. Each CDR3 is given with its conserved first and last residue. D genes are given only for firm matches. Size values are once, few and many counts, or a class for expanded clones, and some rows have none.

d_call clone_size j_call v_call cdr3_nt cdr3_aa
. . TRBJ1-2 TRBV5-6 TGTGCCAGCAGCTTGAGACAGCTCTCTGGCTACACCTTC CASSLRQLSGYTF
TRBD1 . TRBJ1-1 TRBV2 TGTGCCAGCATCGGCCCCAACAGGGGCACTGAAGCTTTCTTT CASIGPNRGTEAFF
. . TRBJ2-1 TRBV10-3 TGTGCCATCAGTGTTCAGGCCTACAATGAGCAGTTCTTC CAISVQAYNEQFF
. . TRBJ2-3 TRBV25-1 TGTGCCAGCAGTGAAGCCTACACAGATACGCAGTATTTT CASSEAYTDTQYF
TRBD1 . TRBJ1-2 TRBV6-1 TGTGCCAGCAGTGAATTTAGGACAGGCCCCCCACAGGGCTACACCTTC CASSEFRTGPPQGYTF
. . TRBJ2-7 TRBV6-1 TGTGCCAGCAGTGAATATCGGGGATACGAGCAGTACTTC CASSEYRGYEQYF
TRBD1 . TRBJ2-5 TRBV7-8 TGTGCCAGCAGCTGGGGGACAGGGAGGGCGCCGGAGACCCAGTACTTC CASSWGTGRAPETQYF
. . TRBJ1-2 TRBV27 TGTGCCAGCAGTTTGGTCGGGGAAGGTGGCTACACCTTC CASSLVGEGGYTF
. . TRBJ1-2 TRBV5-1 TGCGCCAGCAGCTTGGGACAGTCCGAGAACTATGGCTACACCTTC CASSLGQSENYGYTF
TRBD1 once TRBJ2-1 TRBV7-9 TGTGCCAGCAGCCCCCAATGGAGGACAGGGGAAGGCAATGAGCAGTTCTTC CASSPQWRTGEGNEQFF
TRBD1 . TRBJ1-6 TRBV25-1 TGTGCCAGCTCCCCCCGGACAGGGGATCCCCACTTT CASSPRTGDPHF
TRBD1 . TRBJ1-1 TRBV18 TGTGCCAGCTCACCTCAGGGGGATAACACTGAAGCTTTCTTT CASSPQGDNTEAFF
TRBD2 . TRBJ2-7 TRBV7-9 TGTGCCAGCAGCTTAGGGGGCGGGAGGGTCTCCTACGAGCAGTACTTC CASSLGGGRVSYEQYF
. . TRBJ1-3 TRBV7-9 TGTGCCAGCAGCTTAGATGGGGGGACTGGAAACACCATATATTTT CASSLDGGTGNTIYF
. once TRBJ1-2 TRBV7-9 TGTGCCAGCAGCGCGGGTGTTGGGTCCTATGGCTACACCTTC CASSAGVGSYGYTF
TRBD1 few TRBJ2-3 TRBV7-8 TGTGCCAGCAGCACCGGACAGGGACCAGATACGCAGTATTTT CASSTGQGPDTQYF
. . TRBJ2-6 TRBV11-1 TGTGCCAGCCGACCCAGGATCTCTGGGGCCAACGTCCTGACTTTC CASRPRISGANVLTF
TRBD2 . TRBJ2-7 TRBV2 TGTGCCAGCGGCGGGGGGGCCTACGAGCAGTACTTC CASGGGAYEQYF
. . TRBJ2-6 TRBV2 TGTGCCAGCAGTGTAGGGGTCGCCAACGTCCTGACTTTC CASSVGVANVLTF
TRBD1 few TRBJ1-5 TRBV19 TGTGCCACCGGACAGGGGCGGGATCAGCCCCAGCATTTT CATGQGRDQPQHF